What follows are 4 T cell receptor beta chains derived from one specimen sequenced in a study of regulatory T cells in long-lasting Graves disease. Time point noted: newly diagnosed GD, antithyroid drugs for less than 3 months. Extracted PBMC RNA gave rise to the TCR library. Arm-PCR of CDR3 regions and iRepertoire HTBI primers were used to build TCR beta libraries. TCRdb reprocessed the multiplex PCR reads via MiXCR and lists one record per CDR3 protein. Altogether 540,000 or so distinct CDR3 sequences are present, approximately 12% being singletons, with the ten largest covering roughly a tenth. These data were likewise used in another study, on T cells in Graves' hyperthyroidism and ophthalmopathy.

The material sequenced was peripheral blood mononuclear cells (PBMCs), taken at new diagnosis, from a patient treated with antithyroid drugs. The receptors were sampled from a man aged 30-40 years with Graves disease.

This clonotype has ten or more counts. CDR3 DNA: TGTGCCTGGAGTTCCGGCCGAGGGGCCTACGAGCAGTACTTC. This codes for CAWSSGRGAYEQYF. The V gene is TRBV30, the J gene TRBJ2-7, with D perhaps assigned TRBD1 or TRBD2 (5 bases each). The CDR3 runs to 14 residues. The germline V gene encodes CDR1 GTSNPN and CDR2 SVGIG (reference sequence). With 2 bases removed from V and 2 bases from J, the gap between germline ends came to 13 bases.

In its sample, this clonotype was seen many times. The V and J genes are TRBV24-1 and TRBJ1-6; D remains ambiguous. V was pared by 4 bases and J by 9 bases, with 12 bases between. Germline CDR1 is KGHDR and CDR2 is SFDVKD. The CDR3 is made up of 14 amino acids. The CDR3, as DNA: TGTGCCACCAGTGACGCCCGGGAGGGTTCACCCCTCCACTTT. This encodes CATSDAREGSPLHF.

The chain uses TRBV12-3 or TRBV12-4 and TRBJ2-3, with D possibly TRBD1 on 5 matching bases. Trimming removed 1 base from V and 2 bases from J, with 7 bases in between. The CDR3 extends over 14 amino acids. The CDR3 DNA is TGTGCCAGCAGTTTAGTACAGGACACAGATACGCAGTATTTT. Protein sequence: CASSLVQDTDTQYF.

In its sample, this clonotype was seen a few times. V gene TRBV6-5 combines with J gene TRBJ2-7; D gene unclear. Germline CDR1 and CDR2: MNHEY and SVGAGI. V lost 0 bases and J 7 bases, leaving 13 bases between the germline ends. The CDR3 loop spans 14 amino acids. The CDR3 loop is CASSYSGPPGEQYF. The CDR3 DNA follows: TGTGCCAGCAGTTACTCCGGACCCCCCGGAGAGCAGTACTTC.